Following are 3 T cell receptor beta chains from one sample sequenced in a study of shared clonotypes between healthy human individuals (TCRdb year 2020). Libraries came from the immunoSEQ multiplex PCR assay. What TCRdb holds here is the immuneACCESS table cut down to in-frame rearrangements. Part of the clones is not present; checked against another copy, under half of the missing clones reflect an unresolved V gene, and the others are unexplained. Here the sample has hundreds of thousands of clones; about three quarters occur a single time. The ten largest make up more than 1.5% of the sample. The specimen was memory CD4+ T cells sorted from blood. The cell subset or site label here, explained by the study, means: CD45RA-negative fraction. These receptors were obtained from a woman in her thirties in good health.

The table lists this clone with a few counts. The V gene is TRBV7-3, the J gene TRBJ2-2; no clear D. V dropped 5 bases and J dropped 4 bases, with 8 bases sitting between them. The CDR3 runs to 13 residues. Germline V gene lookup returns CDR1 SGHTA and CDR2 FQGTGA. In DNA form, the CDR3 reads TGTGCCAGCAGCAGGGTAGCCACCGGGGAGCTGTTTTTT. Encoded protein: CASSRVATGELFF.

The CDR3: CAWSVNRREETQYF. DNA of the CDR3: TGTGCCTGGAGTGTAAACAGGAGGGAGGAGACCCAGTACTTC. The genes are TRBV30 and TRBJ2-5, with a tentative D call TRBD2 (6 bases). Trimming shortened V by 0 bases and J by 5 bases, and 13 bases separated the two germline ends. This CDR3 region has 14 residues. Germline CDR1 is GTSNPN and CDR2 is SVGIG (reference sequence). Drawing the rest from reference TRBV30 and TRBJ2-5, the complete variable domain is SQTIHQWPATLVQPVGSPLSLECTVEGTSNPNLYWYRQAAGRGLQLLFYSVGIGQISSEVPQNLSASRPQDRQFILSSKKLLLSDSGFYLCAWSVNRREETQYFGPGTRLLVL.

The chain uses TRBV11-2 and TRBJ1-3; D remains ambiguous. CDR1 is SGHAT, CDR2 FQNNGV, per germline. V lost 4 bases and J 0 bases, leaving 10 bases between the germline ends. The CDR3 sequence is 15 residues long. The CDR3 DNA reads as TGTGCCAGCAGCTCCTCTCTACTCTCTGGAAACACCATATATTTT. Protein product: CASSSSLLSGNTIYF.